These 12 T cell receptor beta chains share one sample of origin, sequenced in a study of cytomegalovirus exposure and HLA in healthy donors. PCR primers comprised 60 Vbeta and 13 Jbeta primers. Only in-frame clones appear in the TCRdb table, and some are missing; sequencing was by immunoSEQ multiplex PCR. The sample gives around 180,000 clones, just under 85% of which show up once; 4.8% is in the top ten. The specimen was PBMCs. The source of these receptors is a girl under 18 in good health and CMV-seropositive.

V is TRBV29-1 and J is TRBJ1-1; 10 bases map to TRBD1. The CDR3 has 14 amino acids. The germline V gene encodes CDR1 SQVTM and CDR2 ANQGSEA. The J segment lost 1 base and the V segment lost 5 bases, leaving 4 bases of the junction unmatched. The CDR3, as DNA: TGCAGCGTTTGGACAGGGGGGTCGAACACTGAAGCTTTCTTT. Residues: CSVWTGGSNTEAFF.

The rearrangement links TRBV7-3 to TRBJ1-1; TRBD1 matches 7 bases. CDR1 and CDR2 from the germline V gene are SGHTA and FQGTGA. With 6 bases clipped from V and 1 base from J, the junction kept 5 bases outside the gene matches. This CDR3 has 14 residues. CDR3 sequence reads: CASRPQGGNTEAFF. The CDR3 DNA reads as TGTGCCAGCAGACCCCAGGGGGGGAACACTGAAGCTTTCTTT.

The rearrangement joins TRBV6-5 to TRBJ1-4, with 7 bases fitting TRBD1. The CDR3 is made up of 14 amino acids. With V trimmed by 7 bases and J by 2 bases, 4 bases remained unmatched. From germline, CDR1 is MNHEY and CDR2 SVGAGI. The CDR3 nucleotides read TGTGCCAGCAACCAAGGGGGCACTAATGAAAAACTGTTTTTT. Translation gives CASNQGGTNEKLFF.

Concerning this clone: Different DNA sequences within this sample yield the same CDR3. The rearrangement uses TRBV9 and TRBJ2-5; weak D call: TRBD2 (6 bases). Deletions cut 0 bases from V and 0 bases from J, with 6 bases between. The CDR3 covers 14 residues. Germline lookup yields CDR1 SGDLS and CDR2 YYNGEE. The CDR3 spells CASSVGGNQETQYF. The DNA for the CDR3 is TGTGCCAGCAGCGTAGGCGGGAACCAAGAGACCCAGTACTTC.

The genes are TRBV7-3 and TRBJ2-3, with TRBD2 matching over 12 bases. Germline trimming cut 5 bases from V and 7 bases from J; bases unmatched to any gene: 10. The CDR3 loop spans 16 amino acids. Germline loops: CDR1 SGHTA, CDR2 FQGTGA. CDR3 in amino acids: CASSPSGGGFTNTQYF. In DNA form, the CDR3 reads TGTGCCAGCAGCCCTAGCGGGGGGGGCTTCACGAATACGCAGTATTTT.

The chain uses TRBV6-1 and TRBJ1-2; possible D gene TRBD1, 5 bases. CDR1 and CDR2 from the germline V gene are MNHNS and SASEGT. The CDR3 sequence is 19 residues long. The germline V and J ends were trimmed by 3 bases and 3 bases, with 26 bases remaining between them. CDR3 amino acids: CASSDPLPGGRVDYYGYTF. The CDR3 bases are TGTGCCAGCAGTGATCCGCTCCCGGGGGGACGAGTGGACTACTATGGCTACACCTTC.

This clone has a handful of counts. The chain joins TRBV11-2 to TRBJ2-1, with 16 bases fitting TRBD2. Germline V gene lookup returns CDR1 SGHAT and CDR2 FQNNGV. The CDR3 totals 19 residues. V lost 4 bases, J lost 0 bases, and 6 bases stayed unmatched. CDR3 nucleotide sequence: TGTGCCAGCAGCTATCCGGGACTAGCGGGGGGGAGCTCCTACAATGAGCAGTTCTTC. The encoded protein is CASSYPGLAGGSSYNEQFF.

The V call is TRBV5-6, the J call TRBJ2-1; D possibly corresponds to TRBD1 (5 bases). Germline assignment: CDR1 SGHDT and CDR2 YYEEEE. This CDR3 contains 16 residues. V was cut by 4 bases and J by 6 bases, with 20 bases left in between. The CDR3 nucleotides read TGTGCCAGCAGCGTACGGACACCCCTGCTGGTCAATGAGCAGTTCTTC. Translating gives CASSVRTPLLVNEQFF.

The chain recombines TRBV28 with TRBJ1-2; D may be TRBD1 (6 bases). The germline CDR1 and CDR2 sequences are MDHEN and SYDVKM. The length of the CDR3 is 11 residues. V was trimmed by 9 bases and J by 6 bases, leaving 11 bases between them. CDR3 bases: TGTGCCAGTAGACAGGCCCATGGCTACACCTTC. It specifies CASRQAHGYTF.

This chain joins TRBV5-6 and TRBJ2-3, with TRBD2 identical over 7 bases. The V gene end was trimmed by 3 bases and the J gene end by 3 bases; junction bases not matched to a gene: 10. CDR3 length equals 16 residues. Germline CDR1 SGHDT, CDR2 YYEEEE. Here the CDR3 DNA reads TGTGCCAGCAGCTCTAAGTCCGGGACTAATACAGATACGCAGTATTTT. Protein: CASSSKSGTNTDTQYF.

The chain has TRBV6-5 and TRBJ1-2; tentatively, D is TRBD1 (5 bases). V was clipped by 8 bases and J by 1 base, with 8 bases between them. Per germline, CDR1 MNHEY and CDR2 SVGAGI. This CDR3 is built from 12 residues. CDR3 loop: CASHDSNYGYTF. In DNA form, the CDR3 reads TGTGCCAGCCACGACAGTAACTATGGCTACACCTTC.

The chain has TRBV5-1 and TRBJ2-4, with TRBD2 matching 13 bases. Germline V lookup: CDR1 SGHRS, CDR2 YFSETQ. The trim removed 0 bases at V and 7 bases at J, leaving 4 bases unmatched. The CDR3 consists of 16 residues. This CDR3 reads CASSLGTSGGGNIQYF. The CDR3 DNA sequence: TGCGCCAGCAGCTTGGGGACTAGCGGGGGCGGGAACATTCAGTACTTC.